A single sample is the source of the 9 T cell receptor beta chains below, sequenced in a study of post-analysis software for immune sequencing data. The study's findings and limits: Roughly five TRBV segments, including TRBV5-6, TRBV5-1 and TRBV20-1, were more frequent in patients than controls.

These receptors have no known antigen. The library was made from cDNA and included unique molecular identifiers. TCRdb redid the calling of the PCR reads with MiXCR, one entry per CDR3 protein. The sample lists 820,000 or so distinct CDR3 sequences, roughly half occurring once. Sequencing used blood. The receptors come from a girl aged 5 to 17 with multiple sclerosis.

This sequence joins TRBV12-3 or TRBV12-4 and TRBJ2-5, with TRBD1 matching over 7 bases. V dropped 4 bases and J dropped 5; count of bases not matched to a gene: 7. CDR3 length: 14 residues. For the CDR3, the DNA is TGTGCCAGCAGTTCGACAGGGATGGGGGAGACCCAGTACTTC. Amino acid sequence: CASSSTGMGETQYF.

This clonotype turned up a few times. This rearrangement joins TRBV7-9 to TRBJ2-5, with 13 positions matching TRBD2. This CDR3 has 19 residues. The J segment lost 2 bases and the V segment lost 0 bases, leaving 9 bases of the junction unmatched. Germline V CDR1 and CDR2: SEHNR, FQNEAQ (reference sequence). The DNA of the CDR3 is TGTGCCAGCAGCTTAGCCACGGGACTAGCGGGACTTGGACAAGAGACCCAGTACTTC. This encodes CASSLATGLAGLGQETQYF.

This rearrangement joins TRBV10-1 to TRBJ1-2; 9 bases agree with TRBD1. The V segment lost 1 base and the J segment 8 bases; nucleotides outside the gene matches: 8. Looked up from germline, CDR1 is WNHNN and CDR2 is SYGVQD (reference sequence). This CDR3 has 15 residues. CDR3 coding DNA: TGCGCCAGCAGTGAGTTACAGGGGGCGCGAGGCGGCTACACCTTC. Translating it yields CASSELQGARGGYTF.

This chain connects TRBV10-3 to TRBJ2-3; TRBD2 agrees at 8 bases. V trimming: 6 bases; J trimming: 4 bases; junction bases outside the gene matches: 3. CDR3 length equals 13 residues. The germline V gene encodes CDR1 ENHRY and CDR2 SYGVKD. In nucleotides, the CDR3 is TGTGCCATCAGGGGGACTAGTCCAGATACGCAGTATTTT. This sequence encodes CAIRGTSPDTQYF.

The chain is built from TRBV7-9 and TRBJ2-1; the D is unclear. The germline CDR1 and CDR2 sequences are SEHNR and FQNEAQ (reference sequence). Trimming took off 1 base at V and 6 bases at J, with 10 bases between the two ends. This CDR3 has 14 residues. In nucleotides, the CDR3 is TGTGCCAGCAGCTTAGAAATCCGAATCAATGAGCAGTTCTTC. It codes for CASSLEIRINEQFF.

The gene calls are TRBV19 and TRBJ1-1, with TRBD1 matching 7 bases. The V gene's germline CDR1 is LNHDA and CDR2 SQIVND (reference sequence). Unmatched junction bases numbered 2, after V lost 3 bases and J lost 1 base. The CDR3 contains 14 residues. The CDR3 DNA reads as TGTGCCAGTAGTATGGGACAGAAGAACACTGAAGCTTTCTTT. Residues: CASSMGQKNTEAFF.

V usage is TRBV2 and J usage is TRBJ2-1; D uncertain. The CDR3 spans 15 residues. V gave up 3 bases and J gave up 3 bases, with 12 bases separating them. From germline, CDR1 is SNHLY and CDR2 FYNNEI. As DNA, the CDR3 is TGTGCCAGCAGTGAGTCGCAGCTAAGCTACAATGAGCAGTTCTTC. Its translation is CASSESQLSYNEQFF.

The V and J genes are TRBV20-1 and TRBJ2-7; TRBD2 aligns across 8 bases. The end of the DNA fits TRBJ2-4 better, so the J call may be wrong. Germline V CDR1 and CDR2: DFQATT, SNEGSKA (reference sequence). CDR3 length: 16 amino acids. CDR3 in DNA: TGCAGTGCTAGATCTTCCGGGGGGGCCTCCAAAAACATTCAGTACTTC. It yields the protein CSARSSGGASKNIQYF.

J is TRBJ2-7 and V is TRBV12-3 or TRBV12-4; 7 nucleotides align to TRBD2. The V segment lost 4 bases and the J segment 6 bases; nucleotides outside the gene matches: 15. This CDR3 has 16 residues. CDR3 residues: CASSSGRSGKASEQYF. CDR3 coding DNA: TGTGCCAGCAGTTCGGGTCGAAGCGGGAAAGCTTCCGAGCAGTACTTC.